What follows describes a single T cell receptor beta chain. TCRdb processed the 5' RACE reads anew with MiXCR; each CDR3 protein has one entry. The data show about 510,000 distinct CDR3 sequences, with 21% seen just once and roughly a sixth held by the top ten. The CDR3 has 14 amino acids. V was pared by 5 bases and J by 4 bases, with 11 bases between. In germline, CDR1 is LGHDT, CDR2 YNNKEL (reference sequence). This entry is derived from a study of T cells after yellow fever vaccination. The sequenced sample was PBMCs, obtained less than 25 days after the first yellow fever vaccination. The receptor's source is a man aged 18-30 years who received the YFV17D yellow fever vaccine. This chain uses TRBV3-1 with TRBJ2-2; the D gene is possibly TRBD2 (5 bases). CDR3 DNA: TGTGCCAGCAGCTACGGGGTCGGCACCGGGGAGCTGTTTTTT. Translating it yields CASSYGVGTGELFF.